A selection of T cell receptor beta chains follows, all from one sample in a study of T cell clones after liver transplantation. Data came from immunoSEQ multiplex PCR; TCRdb stores just in-frame clones and leaves some out. The sample contains tens of thousands of clones, 60% to 80% of which appear only once. Sequenced here: CD4+ T cells from blood, sampled before liver transplant. The receptors come from a human donor who received a liver transplant. The CDR3 runs from the conserved cysteine through the conserved F or W. Fields, in order: J gene, CDR3 length, V gene, clone size, D gene, CDR3 protein, CDR3 DNA. D genes are given only for firm matches. Rows may omit the clone size; those that give it use once, few, many or a size class.

TRBJ1-2	13	TRBV5-4	-	-	CASKDSHYYGYTF	TGTGCCAGCAAAGACAGCCACTACTATGGCTACACCTTC
TRBJ1-4	16	TRBV5-1	few	-	CASSLVGGTTNEKLFF	TGCGCCAGCAGCTTGGTGGGGGGTACTACTAATGAAAAACTGTTTTTT
TRBJ2-2	17	TRBV6-1	-	TRBD2	CASSGLAGVSNTGELFF	TGTGCCAGCAGTGGACTAGCGGGGGTATCGAACACCGGGGAGCTGTTTTTT
TRBJ1-5	14	TRBV28	-	TRBD1	CASRVGTDNQPQHF	TGTGCCAGTCGTGTGGGGACAGACAATCAGCCCCAGCATTTT
TRBJ2-3	14	TRBV2	-	TRBD1	CASSEGTGGDTQYF	TGTGCCAGCAGTGAAGGGACAGGGGGAGATACGCAGTATTTT
TRBJ2-3	20	TRBV9	-	TRBD1	CASSTYGTGRPQASTDTQYF	TGTGCCAGCAGCACCTACGGGACAGGGCGCCCCCAAGCTAGCACAGATACGCAGTATTTT
TRBJ1-2	15	TRBV4-1	once	TRBD1	CASSPTGQGAGGYTF	TGCGCCAGCAGCCCAACGGGACAGGGGGCAGGAGGCTACACCTTC
TRBJ2-5	17	TRBV9	-	TRBD2	CASSVGLAGAGRETQYF	TGTGCCAGCAGCGTTGGACTAGCGGGGGCGGGCCGAGAGACCCAGTACTTC
TRBJ2-1	17	TRBV19	-	-	CASTPWGVPSSYNEQFF	TGTGCCAGTACCCCCTGGGGGGTCCCTAGCTCCTACAATGAGCAGTTCTTC
TRBJ2-1	15	TRBV28	-	TRBD1	CASSLATLQGVEQFF	TGTGCCAGCAGTTTAGCAACCTTACAGGGGGTTGAGCAGTTCTTC
TRBJ2-1	16	TRBV29-1	once	TRBD1	CSVEGMGDRNEYEQFF	TGCAGCGTTGAAGGGATGGGGGACAGGAACGAATATGAGCAGTTCTTC
TRBJ2-7	16	TRBV7-6	-	-	CASSQDNLLLSYEQYF	TGTGCCAGCAGTCAAGACAACCTCCTCCTCTCCTACGAGCAGTACTTC
TRBJ2-2	15	TRBV6-1	once	-	CASSEPQGNTGELFF	TGTGCCAGCAGTGAGCCACAGGGGAACACCGGGGAGCTGTTTTTT
TRBJ1-3	16	TRBV5-1	-	-	CASSSEVQGSGNTIYF	TGCGCCAGCAGCTCGGAAGTTCAGGGTTCTGGAAACACCATATATTTT
TRBJ2-1	16	TRBV11-2	medium-sized	-	CASSPLGRGSWNEQFF	TGTGCCAGCAGCCCTCTCGGCAGGGGTTCATGGAATGAGCAGTTCTTC